This record covers a single T cell receptor (beta chain). Its matching antigen is unknown. This sample is drawn from a study of T cells in Graves' hyperthyroidism and ophthalmopathy. Study information: Before treatment of any kind, peripheral blood was taken at initial diagnosis.

Findings and limits, study-wide: Most expanded thyroid clonotypes above 0.001 also appeared in blood.

Germline V gives CDR1 SGHKS, CDR2 YYEKEE (reference sequence). Trimming stripped 3 bases from V and 0 bases from J, with 13 bases between. The CDR3 runs to 16 residues. TCR beta CDR3 region amplification was performed from RNA transcripts. A first-round RT-PCR of the TCR CDR3 used the HTBI primer set. One entry per CDR3 protein results from TCRdb running MiXCR on the multiplex PCR reads. The data hold under 450,000 distinct CDR3 sequences, with about 15% observed a single time. The origin of this receptor is a woman between 18 and 29 years old with Graves' hyperthyroidism. V gene TRBV5-5 combines with J gene TRBJ1-3; a possible D gene is TRBD1 (5 bases). The sequenced material came from blood. The CDR3 protein is CASSYPGLHSGNTIYF. CDR3 nucleotide sequence: TGTGCCAGCAGCTATCCGGGACTCCACTCTGGAAACACCATATATTTT.